This T cell receptor (beta chain) was sequenced during a study of Ad26.COV2.S vaccination and SARS-CoV-2 variants. Here immunoSEQ multiplex PCR was the method, and the copy in TCRdb shows in-frame clones only, minus some. Counted here are approximately 150,000 clones, about nine tenths occurring once; the ten biggest clones make up around 5.1%. Trimming shortened V by 1 base and J by 0 bases, and 13 bases separated the two germline ends. The CDR3 is 16 amino acids. Germline V gives CDR1 SGHNT, CDR2 YYREEE (reference sequence). This receptor was identified in a human donor who had recovered from COVID-19. The chain couples TRBV5-4 to TRBJ1-2, with a possible D match to TRBD1 (5 bases). This material consisted of peripheral blood, taken after recovery from COVID-19. The CDR3 loop reads CASSLSGPLTNYGYTF. CDR3 nucleotide sequence: TGTGCCAGCAGCTTGTCGGGACCTTTGACTAACTATGGCTACACCTTC. The full variable domain, rest sourced from reference TRBV5-4 and TRBJ1-2, is ETGVTQSPTHLIKTRGQQVTLRCSSQSGHNTVSWYQQALGQGPQFIFQYYREEENGRGNFPPRFSGLQFPNYSSELNVNALELDDSALYLCASSLSGPLTNYGYTFGSGTRLTVV.